This T cell receptor beta chain was profiled in a study of blood T cells in healthy people across ages. Trimming took 3 bases from V and 3 from J, leaving 15 bases between them. Germline assignment: CDR1 KGHDR and CDR2 SFDVKD. The CDR3 extends over 16 amino acids. This clonotype was seen a few times. Drawn from each donor were 7.5 to 10 milliliters of peripheral blood. The second PCR ran about 6 to 11 cycles with a sample-barcoded 5' primer and J-beta primers. TCRdb reprocessed the 5' RACE reads with MiXCR, giving one entry per CDR3 protein. The repertoire consists of around 1,600,000 distinct CDR3 sequences, with 40% to 45% occurring once and the leading ten covering approximately 4%.

What was sequenced was blood. The chain recombines TRBV24-1 with TRBJ2-3, with D possibly TRBD1 on 6 matching bases. The TCR comes from a woman between 18 and 30 years old in good health. The CDR3 coding sequence is TGTGCCACCAGTGATAAATGGGGGCCCTCTACAGATACGCAGTATTTT. Encoded protein: CATSDKWGPSTDTQYF.